Presented here are 30 T cell receptor beta chains from one specimen sequenced in a study of beta chain features in type 1 diabetes. Findings and caveats of the study: For Type 1 diabetes patients, all four CD4+ subsets carried TCRB CDR3s that were moderately but significantly shorter.

Which antigens these TCRs recognize remains unknown. As every portion of the isolated RNA was reverse transcribed, the sequencing read expressed TCRB transcripts. Some clones are missing from TCRdb's copy, which holds only in-frame ones; the method was immunoSEQ multiplex PCR. The data contain about 740,000 clones, over 10% of them singletons. The material sequenced was naive CD4+ T cells from blood. These receptors all stem from a man between 18 and 35 years old with type 1 diabetes.

The rearrangement links TRBV20-1 to TRBJ2-5; D gene uncertain. This CDR3 comprises 11 residues. Between the trimmed V and J ends, which lost 2 bases and 5 bases, there was a span of 6 bases. Germline V gives CDR1 DFQATT, CDR2 SNEGSKA (reference sequence). The CDR3 bases are TGCAGTGCTAGACTAAGCGAGACCCAGTACTTC. Encoded protein: CSARLSETQYF.

This rearrangement joins TRBV6-5 to TRBJ2-7, with a weak D call TRBD1 (6 bases). The CDR3 consists of 12 residues. V was clipped by 8 bases and J by 10 bases, with 18 bases between them. Germline V gene lookup returns CDR1 MNHEY and CDR2 SVGAGI. The CDR3 region has the DNA TGTGCCAGCGTTTCTACAGGGTCTGAACAGTACTTC. This translates into CASVSTGSEQYF.

Only a few counts were recorded for this clone. For the CDR3, the DNA is TGTGCCGGCTCCCTGTGGGAAAATGAAAAACTGTTTTTT. Residues: CAGSLWENEKLFF. The V call is TRBV30, the J call TRBJ1-4; D is ambiguous. This CDR3 is built from 13 residues. With 8 bases removed from V and 5 bases from J, the gap between germline ends came to 15 bases. Looked up from germline, CDR1 is GTSNPN and CDR2 is SVGIG (reference sequence).

This clone was recorded a few times. The DNA for the CDR3 is TGCGCCAGCAGTCAATCAACAGGGGCTGGAAACACCATATATTTT. This translates into CASSQSTGAGNTIYF. The rearrangement links TRBV23-1 to TRBJ1-3; TRBD1 aligns across 7 bases. TRBV23-1 is treated as an ORF (open reading frame) with a function not yet certain. The CDR3 is made up of 15 amino acids. J gave up 2 bases and V 0 bases, and 1 base lay outside the gene matches.

This clone came up a few times. The J gene is TRBJ1-6, the V gene TRBV5-1; 8 bases fit TRBD1. The CDR3 contains 15 residues. CDR1 SGHRS and CDR2 YFSETQ come from the germline V gene. The trim removed 0 bases at V and 9 bases at J, leaving 5 bases unmatched. In DNA form, the CDR3 reads TGCGCCAGCAGCTTGGGTGACAGGGGTGTTTCACCCCTCCACTTT. It translates to CASSLGDRGVSPLHF.

The chain recombines TRBV28 with TRBJ2-5, with 8 bases matching TRBD1. With 5 bases clipped from V and 6 bases from J, the junction kept 11 bases outside the gene matches. This CDR3 is built from 15 residues. CDR1 MDHEN and CDR2 SYDVKM come from the germline V gene. CDR3 sequence (DNA): TGTGCCAGCAGTAGGGGAACAGGGGGACTGAAGACCCAGTACTTC. Translation gives CASSRGTGGLKTQYF.

This clone has more than one count but fewer than ten. In DNA, the CDR3 is TGTGCCTGGAGTGTACAACTCAGCAATCAGCCCCAGCATTTT. Amino acids: CAWSVQLSNQPQHF. The V gene is TRBV30, the J gene TRBJ1-5, with D uncertain. V lost 0 bases to trimming and J lost 1 base, with 7 bases between them. The germline V gene has CDR1 GTSNPN and CDR2 SVGIG (reference sequence). This CDR3 has 14 residues.

V is TRBV9 and J is TRBJ2-5, with TRBD1 matching 7 bases. CDR1 SGDLS and CDR2 YYNGEE come from the germline V gene. The CDR3 runs 15 residues. Germline trimming cut 0 bases from V and 5 bases from J; bases unmatched to any gene: 7. The CDR3 region has the DNA TGTGCCAGCAGCGTAGCGGCAGGGGGTACGGAGACCCAGTACTTC. This gives the protein CASSVAAGGTETQYF.

There are a few counts of this clone. The J gene is TRBJ2-3, the V gene TRBV4-2; 8 bases align to TRBD2. CDR3 length: 17 residues. Germline V CDR1 and CDR2: LGHNA, YNFKEQ. Trimming at V came to 2 bases and at J to 5 bases, leaving 12 bases not matched to a gene. CDR3 in DNA: TGTGCCAGCAGCCAACCACCGGGAGCGGGGGAGGTAGATACGCAGTATTTT. Translated, it gives CASSQPPGAGEVDTQYF.

The rearrangement joins TRBV19 to TRBJ1-5; 10 nucleotides align to TRBD1. Germline CDR1 is LNHDA and CDR2 is SQIVND (reference sequence). Germline trimming cut 5 bases from V and 2 bases from J; bases unmatched to any gene: 6. This CDR3 is 16 amino acids long. CDR3 residues: CASSVTGGRGNQPQHF. The CDR3 coding sequence is TGTGCCAGTAGTGTGACAGGGGGCAGGGGCAATCAGCCCCAGCATTTT. Drawing the rest from reference TRBV19 and TRBJ1-5, the complete variable domain is DGGITQSPKYLFRKEGQNVTLSCEQNLNHDAMYWYRQDPGQGLRLIYYSQIVNDFQKGDIAEGYSVSREKKESFPLTVTSAQKNPTAFYLCASSVTGGRGNQPQHFGDGTRLSIL.

The genes are TRBV6-5 and TRBJ2-3; a possible D gene is TRBD2 (6 bases). V shed 2 bases and J shed 2 bases, with 14 bases lying between them. Germline CDR1 is MNHEY and CDR2 is SVGAGI. CDR3 length equals 16 residues. The CDR3 loop is CASSYDYAGFTDTQYF. The CDR3 DNA sequence: TGTGCCAGCAGTTACGACTACGCGGGGTTCACAGATACGCAGTATTTT.

This clone was counted a few times. V gene TRBV30 combines with J gene TRBJ1-4; D not certain. The ends were cut back, 0 bases at V and 5 bases at J, with 10 bases in the middle. This CDR3 comprises 14 residues. Germline V CDR1 and CDR2: GTSNPN, SVGIG (reference sequence). The CDR3 is CAWSVSDLNEKLFF. CDR3 coding DNA: TGTGCCTGGAGTGTTTCGGACTTAAATGAAAAACTGTTTTTT.

The V and J genes are TRBV4-1 and TRBJ1-4; D might be TRBD1 (6 bases). V lost 5 bases and J 7 bases, leaving 20 bases between the germline ends. This CDR3 is 16 amino acids long. Germline values: CDR1 MGHRA, CDR2 YSYEKL. In DNA, the CDR3 is TGCGCCAGCAGCTACTCGGGGGATCCACAGGGTGAAAAACTGTTTTTT. Protein: CASSYSGDPQGEKLFF.

This clone occurred a few times. J is TRBJ2-1 and V is TRBV2, with a tentative D call TRBD1 (5 bases). The CDR3 has 14 amino acids. The ends were cut back, 4 bases at V and 0 bases at J, with 7 bases in the middle. The germline CDR1 and CDR2 sequences are SNHLY and FYNNEI. This chain's CDR3 is CASSGQSSYNEQFF. In DNA form, the CDR3 reads TGTGCCAGCAGTGGACAGAGCTCCTACAATGAGCAGTTCTTC.

The rearrangement joins TRBV5-1 to TRBJ2-5; tentatively, D is TRBD2 (6 bases). The CDR3 covers 16 residues. Germline CDR1 and CDR2: SGHRS and YFSETQ. Trimming shortened V by 0 bases and J by 1 base, and 13 bases separated the two germline ends. CDR3 residues: CASSLGTTSGQETQYF. CDR3 bases: TGCGCCAGCAGCTTGGGGACTACCTCGGGCCAAGAGACCCAGTACTTC.

Only a few counts were recorded for this clone. The chain couples TRBV30 to TRBJ1-1; D remains unclear. V shed 3 bases and J shed 8 bases, with 13 bases lying between them. Germline values: CDR1 GTSNPN, CDR2 SVGIG (reference sequence). This CDR3 has 12 amino acids. The chain's CDR3 is CAWRYQRPEAFF. CDR3 in DNA: TGTGCCTGGAGGTACCAGAGACCCGAAGCTTTCTTT.

This clone was seen more than once but under ten times. The V call is TRBV5-6, the J call TRBJ2-7; D uncertain. Germline CDR1 is SGHDT and CDR2 is YYEEEE. Deletions cut 2 bases from V and 2 bases from J, with 11 bases between. CDR3 length: 14 residues. CDR3 in amino acids: CASSFRTATYEQYF. CDR3 nucleotides: TGTGCCAGCAGCTTCCGGACGGCGACCTACGAGCAGTACTTC.

The chain's CDR3 is CASRRTTNQPQHF. The CDR3 nucleotides read TGTGCCAGCAGGCGCACCACAAATCAGCCCCAGCATTTT. The chain uses TRBV6-5 and TRBJ1-5; no definite D call. From germline, CDR1 is MNHEY and CDR2 SVGAGI. The CDR3 is 13 amino acids. V was shortened by 6 bases and J by 4 bases, with 10 bases between the two germline ends.

This clone was found a few times. The rearrangement joins TRBV5-4 to TRBJ2-5; 7 bases map to TRBD1. CDR3 length: 14 residues. With V trimmed by 4 bases and J by 2 bases, 5 bases remained unmatched. Looked up from germline, CDR1 is SGHNT and CDR2 is YYREEE (reference sequence). CDR3 sequence: CASSPGQVQETQYF. CDR3 nucleotides: TGTGCCAGCAGCCCTGGACAGGTACAAGAGACCCAGTACTTC.

The chain carries TRBV5-1 and TRBJ2-3; no clear D gene. Trimming pared 4 bases from V and 2 bases from J, leaving 17 bases between. The germline V gene encodes CDR1 SGHRS and CDR2 YFSETQ. This CDR3 comprises 16 residues. The CDR3 nucleotides read TGCGCCAGCAGCCCAGGCGCCGGAGCCGTCACAGATACGCAGTATTTT. The encoded protein is CASSPGAGAVTDTQYF.

This clone has only a few counts. Being one base from a much bigger clone, this may be a read error. Other DNA sequences within the sample encode an identical CDR3. The gene calls are TRBV2 and TRBJ2-5; no clear D. Germline V lookup: CDR1 SNHLY, CDR2 FYNNEI. CDR3 length: 11 amino acids. The V end was cut by 5 bases, the J end by 2 bases, with 3 bases between. The CDR3 loop reads CASSLQETQYF. CDR3 in DNA: TGTGCCAGCAGTTTACAAGAGACCCAGTACTTC. The variable domain in full, with the rest retrieved from reference TRBV2 and TRBJ2-5, is EPEVTQTPSHQVTQMGQEVILRCVPISNHLYFYWYRQILGQKVEFLVSFYNNEISEKSEIFDDQFSVERPDGSNFTLKIRSTKLEDSAMYFCASSLQETQYFGPGTRLLVL.

The table lists this clone with a few counts. The rearrangement joins TRBV7-9 to TRBJ2-7, with D possibly TRBD2 on 6 matching bases. The germline V and J ends were trimmed by 7 bases and 5 bases, with 21 bases remaining between them. Germline assignment: CDR1 SEHNR and CDR2 FQNEAQ (reference sequence). This CDR3 spans 15 amino acids. The CDR3 DNA follows: TGTGCCAGCACCCCAAATTACAGTAGCGGAGACGAGCAGTACTTC. As protein: CASTPNYSSGDEQYF.

There are a few counts of this clone. The chain joins TRBV16 to TRBJ1-4; D is unclear. The CDR3 is 13 amino acids. The germline CDR1 and CDR2 sequences are KGHSY and FQNENV. V lost 4 bases to trimming and J lost 8 bases, with 11 bases between them. CDR3 sequence reads: CASSPEEKEKLFF. CDR3 in DNA: TGTGCCAGCAGCCCGGAGGAGAAGGAAAAACTGTTTTTT.

A note on this clone: The junction shows a germline mismatch at one end, possibly a read error. The rearrangement joins TRBV7-7 to TRBJ1-2, with TRBD1 identical over 7 bases. Germline V gene lookup returns CDR1 SSHAT and CDR2 FNYEAQ (reference sequence). The CDR3 has 13 amino acids. The DNA of the CDR3 is TGTGCTAGCAGCCGAGGACAGGTGGGCGGCTACACCTTC. The encoded protein is CASSRGQVGGYTF.

The sample holds a few counts of this clone. The V and J genes are TRBV11-3 and TRBJ2-2, with D perhaps TRBD2 (6 bases). This CDR3 is 19 amino acids long. The germline V and J ends were trimmed by 1 base and 0 bases, with 18 bases remaining between them. Germline V gene data show CDR1 as SGHNT and CDR2 as YENEEA. The CDR3 sequence: CASSLAGRGPDPNTGELFF. CDR3 bases: TGTGCCAGCAGCTTAGCCGGGCGGGGACCAGACCCGAACACCGGGGAGCTGTTTTTT.

This clone was seen a few times. Other DNA sequences in the sample encode the same CDR3. This rearrangement joins TRBV9 to TRBJ2-1; tentative D call: TRBD1 (6 bases). The germline V gene has CDR1 SGDLS and CDR2 YYNGEE. The CDR3 consists of 15 residues. Trimming took off 2 bases at V and 0 bases at J, with 9 bases between the two ends. The CDR3 DNA is TGTGCCAGCAGCGTTCAGGGGAGCTCCTACAATGAGCAGTTCTTC. This translates into CASSVQGSSYNEQFF.

V and J are TRBV7-2 and TRBJ2-3; 9 bases align to TRBD2. Germline V gene sequence: CDR1 SGHTA, CDR2 FQGNSA. The CDR3 covers 18 residues. J gave up 0 bases and V 3 bases, and 10 bases lay outside the gene matches. In nucleotides, the CDR3 is TGTGCCAGCAGCTTTGCCGGGACTAGCATCCCCAGCACAGATACGCAGTATTTT. Protein product: CASSFAGTSIPSTDTQYF.

The chain carries TRBV5-4 and TRBJ1-6; unclear D gene. The CDR3 loop spans 18 amino acids. CDR1 SGHNT and CDR2 YYREEE come from the germline V gene (reference sequence). V lost 0 bases, J lost 6 bases, and 19 bases lay in between. In nucleotides, the CDR3 is TGTGCCAGCAGCTTGGCCCTAAGCGTGGGTGTTGGTAATTCACCCCTCCACTTT. This codes for CASSLALSVGVGNSPLHF.

This clone was counted only a few times. The chain recombines TRBV9 with TRBJ1-1; no clear D gene. The CDR3 is 12 residues long. V gave up 5 bases and J gave up 1 base, with 6 bases separating them. The germline V gene encodes CDR1 SGDLS and CDR2 YYNGEE. CDR3: CASSRQNTEAFF. Written as DNA, the CDR3 is TGTGCCAGCAGTCGACAGAACACTGAAGCTTTCTTT.

This clone was picked up a small number of times. This chain links TRBV15 with TRBJ2-5; possible D gene TRBD2, 6 bases. The CDR3 has 17 residues. Germline V gene data show CDR1 as LNHNV and CDR2 as YYDKDF (reference sequence). Trimming took off 0 bases at V and 5 bases at J, with 19 bases between the two ends. Here the CDR3 reads CATSRDPSGGTGETQYF. As DNA, the CDR3 is TGTGCCACCAGCAGAGACCCCTCCGGGGGTACTGGGGAGACCCAGTACTTC.